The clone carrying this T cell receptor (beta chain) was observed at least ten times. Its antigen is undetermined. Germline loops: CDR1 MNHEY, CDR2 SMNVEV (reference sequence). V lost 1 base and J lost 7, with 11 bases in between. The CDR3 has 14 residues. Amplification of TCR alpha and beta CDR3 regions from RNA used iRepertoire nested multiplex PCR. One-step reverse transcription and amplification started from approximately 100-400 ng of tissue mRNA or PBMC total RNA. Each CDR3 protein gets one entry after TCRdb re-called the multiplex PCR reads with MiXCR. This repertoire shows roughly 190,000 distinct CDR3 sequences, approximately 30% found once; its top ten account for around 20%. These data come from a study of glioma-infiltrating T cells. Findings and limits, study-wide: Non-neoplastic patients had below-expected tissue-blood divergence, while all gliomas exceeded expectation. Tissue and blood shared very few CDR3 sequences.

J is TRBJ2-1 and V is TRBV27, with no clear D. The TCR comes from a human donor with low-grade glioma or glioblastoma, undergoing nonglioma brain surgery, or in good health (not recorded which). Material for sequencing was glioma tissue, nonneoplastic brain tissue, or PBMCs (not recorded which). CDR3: CASSLWSLSNEQFF. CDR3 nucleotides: TGTGCCAGCAGTTTATGGAGTCTTTCGAATGAGCAGTTCTTC.